Listed below are T cell receptor beta chains from one sample, sequenced in a study of CD8 T cells in Susac syndrome. TCRdb redid the calling of the immunoSEQ multiplex PCR reads with MiXCR, one entry per CDR3 protein. Here the sample spans about 140,000 distinct CDR3 sequences, approximately 95% being singletons. Sequenced: CD8+ T cells from PBMCs. These receptors originate from a human donor in good health. Each CDR3 is given with its conserved first and last residue. The D gene is left open where the match is weak.

V gene	D gene	J gene	CDR3 protein	CDR3 DNA
TRBV11-3	TRBD2	TRBJ2-1	CASSSRTSPYNEQFF	TGTGCCAGCAGCTCACGGACTAGCCCCTACAATGAGCAGTTCTTC
TRBV7-9	TRBD1	TRBJ2-5	CASSLGLARGETQYF	TGTGCCAGCAGCTTAGGCTTGGCCAGGGGGGAGACCCAGTACTTC
TRBV25-1	NA	TRBJ2-2	CASSESGVYPGELFF	TGTGCCAGCAGTGAATCGGGGGTTTATCCCGGGGAGCTGTTTTTT
TRBV7-9	NA	TRBJ1-3	CASSYPQGSGNTIYF	TGTGCCAGCAGCTATCCGCAGGGATCAGGAAACACCATATATTTT
TRBV7-9	NA	TRBJ2-1	CASRTDFYNEQFF	TGTGCCAGCAGGACGGACTTTTACAATGAGCAGTTCTTC
TRBV12-3/TRBV12-4	NA	TRBJ2-1	CASSFGPNTFF	TGTGCCAGCAGTTTCGGACCTAATACATTCTTC
TRBV27	NA	TRBJ1-5	CASSLWRNQPQHF	TGTGCCAGCAGCCTATGGAGGAATCAGCCCCAGCATTTT
TRBV28	TRBD2	TRBJ2-3	CASSPGTSGTTDTQYF	TGTGCCAGCAGTCCTGGGACTAGCGGGACCACAGATACGCAGTATTTT
TRBV9	TRBD1	TRBJ2-7	CASSAGTAEQYF	TGTGCCAGCAGCGCGGGGACAGCCGAGCAGTACTTC
TRBV13	TRBD2	TRBJ2-2	CALASGRAAGELFF	TGTGCCCTCGCTAGCGGGAGGGCGGCCGGGGAGCTGTTTTTT